The 25 T cell receptor beta chains given below trace back to one sample, sequenced in a study of blood T cell repertoires in COVID-19. Generated by immunoSEQ multiplex PCR, the TCRdb table keeps only in-frame clones and is missing some. This repertoire shows roughly 300,000 clones, around 87% found once; its top ten account for 7.8%. Sequenced input: peripheral blood. Every receptor here comes from a woman in her fifties or sixties who had recovered from COVID-19.

V and J are TRBV7-9 and TRBJ1-1, with TRBD1 matching 7 bases. In germline, CDR1 is SEHNR, CDR2 FQNEAQ (reference sequence). The length of the CDR3 is 14 residues. J lost 3 bases, V lost 4 bases, and 5 bases had no gene match. The CDR3 DNA follows: TGTGCCAGCAGCTCCTCTGACAGGGACACTGAAGCTTTCTTT. Its protein is CASSSSDRDTEAFF.

This clone appeared once. The genes are TRBV6-5 and TRBJ1-2; 10 nucleotides match TRBD1. The ends lost 7 bases at V and 4 bases at J; junction bases unmatched: 9. The CDR3 has 15 residues. CDR1 MNHEY and CDR2 SVGAGI come from the germline V gene. CDR3 region: CASTPGQGNFYGYTF. DNA of the CDR3: TGTGCCAGCACCCCGGGACAGGGGAATTTCTATGGCTACACCTTC.

This sequence joins TRBV4-1 and TRBJ2-5; D is undetermined. The germline V gene encodes CDR1 MGHRA and CDR2 YSYEKL. The CDR3 is 14 residues long. Trimming removed 1 base from V and 3 bases from J, with 9 bases in between. The CDR3 region is CASSQGRVEETQYF. Written as DNA, the CDR3 is TGCGCCAGCAGCCAAGGCCGGGTGGAAGAGACCCAGTACTTC.

This clone occurred a few times. J is TRBJ1-3 and V is TRBV4-2; TRBD1 matches at 10 bases. The CDR3 loop spans 16 amino acids. The trim removed 2 bases at V and 4 bases at J, leaving 5 bases unmatched. The germline CDR1 and CDR2 sequences are LGHNA and YNFKEQ. The CDR3 DNA sequence: TGTGCCAGCAGCCAACGTATGGGACAGGGGGGAAACACCATATATTTT. As protein: CASSQRMGQGGNTIYF.

Of note for this clone: The same CDR3 also results from other DNA sequences found in this sample. This sequence joins TRBV5-6 and TRBJ2-2; the D is unclear. The germline V gene has CDR1 SGHDT and CDR2 YYEEEE. The germline V and J ends were trimmed by 0 bases and 0 bases, with 9 bases remaining between them. The CDR3 loop spans 16 amino acids. For the CDR3, the DNA is TGTGCCAGCAGCTTGGGGCAGATCGCGAACACCGGGGAGCTGTTTTTT. Translating it yields CASSLGQIANTGELFF.

This clone appeared a single time. This chain connects TRBV28 to TRBJ2-5, with TRBD2 matching over 12 bases. Trimming removed 5 bases from V and 4 bases from J; junction bases left unmatched: 2. In germline, CDR1 is MDHEN, CDR2 SYDVKM. The CDR3 totals 14 residues. The CDR3 DNA is TGTGCCAGCAGTCGACTAGCGGGAGTAGAGACCCAGTACTTC. Translated: CASSRLAGVETQYF.

This chain uses TRBV6-1 with TRBJ1-2; a possible D gene is TRBD1 (6 bases). From germline, CDR1 is MNHNS and CDR2 SASEGT. The CDR3 sequence is 13 residues long. Trimming removed 0 bases at V and 7 bases at J, with 9 bases between. The CDR3 DNA sequence: TGTGCCAGCAGTGAAGCGCAGGGGACTGGCTACACCTTC. Protein: CASSEAQGTGYTF.

The CDR3 loop is CASSLTPGTGYGYTF. The CDR3 region has the DNA TGTGCCAGCAGCCTTACTCCCGGGACAGGGTATGGCTACACCTTC. The V and J genes are TRBV6-5 and TRBJ1-2, with 9 bases identical to TRBD1. Per germline, CDR1 MNHEY and CDR2 SVGAGI. The CDR3 loop spans 15 amino acids. Trimming cost V 6 bases and J 5 bases; bases outside gene matches: 10.

This chain links TRBV10-3 with TRBJ1-3; D might be TRBD1 (5 bases). The CDR3 is made up of 17 amino acids. Germline CDR1 and CDR2: ENHRY and SYGVKD. V shed 0 bases and J shed 0 bases, with 12 bases lying between them. In DNA form, the CDR3 reads TGTGCCATCAGTGAGTCCCGGACACTCAGCTCTGGAAACACCATATATTTT. Translation gives CAISESRTLSSGNTIYF.

The chain uses TRBV5-5 and TRBJ1-3, with a possible D match to TRBD1 (5 bases). This CDR3 has 16 amino acids. Per germline, CDR1 SGHKS and CDR2 YYEKEE (reference sequence). V lost 2 bases, J lost 4 bases, and 16 bases lay in between. The DNA of the CDR3 is TGTGCCAGCAGCTTAACCCCCGGGACTTCGGGAAACACCATATATTTT. Residues: CASSLTPGTSGNTIYF.

The V call is TRBV5-4, the J call TRBJ2-2; a possible D gene is TRBD1 (5 bases). V was shortened by 1 base and J by 5 bases, with 12 bases between the two germline ends. Germline CDR1 and CDR2: SGHNT and YYREEE (reference sequence). CDR3 size: 15 residues. DNA for the CDR3: TGTGCCAGCAGCTTGCAGGGCAGTTGGACCGGGGAGCTGTTTTTT. Amino acids: CASSLQGSWTGELFF.

The J gene is TRBJ2-2, the V gene TRBV15; tentatively, D is TRBD2 (6 bases). CDR1 and CDR2 from the germline V gene are LNHNV and YYDKDF (reference sequence). The CDR3 is made up of 18 amino acids. Trimming took 1 base from V and 3 from J, leaving 18 bases between them. The CDR3 nucleotides are TGTGCCACCAGCAGAGGCCCTAAGGGGAGGCTGGACACCGGGGAGCTGTTTTTT. Amino acids: CATSRGPKGRLDTGELFF.

Many counts were recorded for this clone. The chain combines TRBV4-2 with TRBJ2-2, with a weak D call TRBD2 (7 bases). Germline assignment: CDR1 LGHNA and CDR2 YNFKEQ. Trimming shortened V by 1 base and J by 3 bases, and 15 bases separated the two germline ends. This CDR3 comprises 17 residues. The DNA for the CDR3 is TGTGCCAGCAGCCAAGCGAAACAGGGAGGGGACACCGGGGAGCTGTTTTTT. It codes for CASSQAKQGGDTGELFF.

The chain carries TRBV23-1 and TRBJ1-3; D not resolved. TRBV23-1 is noted as an ORF with a role that remains uncertain. This CDR3 has 15 residues. Trimming stripped 2 bases from V and 1 base from J, with 9 bases between. The DNA for the CDR3 is TGCGCCAGCAGTCAACCGACAAGATCTGGAAACACCATATATTTT. Encoded protein: CASSQPTRSGNTIYF.

This clone was seen at least ten times. V gene TRBV30 combines with J gene TRBJ1-2; D is unclear. This CDR3 region has 13 residues. Per germline, CDR1 GTSNPN and CDR2 SVGIG (reference sequence). V lost 2 bases, J lost 8 bases, and 15 bases lay in between. CDR3 sequence (DNA): TGTGCCTGGAGTCATGAGGACTTGGGCGGCTACACCTTC. Translation gives CAWSHEDLGGYTF.

This chain links TRBV5-4 with TRBJ2-5; 8 bases match TRBD1. The germline CDR1 and CDR2 sequences are SGHNT and YYREEE (reference sequence). Trimming took 4 bases from V and 4 from J; bases not matched to a gene: 9. The CDR3 spans 15 residues. The CDR3 coding sequence is TGTGCCAGCAGCCCACCGGGACAGGAAGGAGAGACCCAGTACTTC. The encoded protein is CASSPPGQEGETQYF. Looking up the rest from reference TRBV5-4 and TRBJ2-5 gives the full variable domain: ETGVTQSPTHLIKTRGQQVTLRCSSQSGHNTVSWYQQALGQGPQFIFQYYREEENGRGNFPPRFSGLQFPNYSSELNVNALELDDSALYLCASSPPGQEGETQYFGPGTRLLVL.

The chain links TRBV7-9 to TRBJ2-3, with 7 bases matching TRBD2. The V and J ends lost 8 bases and 0 bases, in that order; junction bases with no gene match: 2. Germline CDR1 and CDR2: SEHNR and FQNEAQ (reference sequence). CDR3 length equals 13 residues. The CDR3 loop reads CASWGGSTDTQYF. Written as DNA, the CDR3 is TGTGCCAGCTGGGGGGGGAGCACAGATACGCAGTATTTT.

The chain combines TRBV19 with TRBJ1-1, with D possibly TRBD1 on 6 matching bases. V lost 5 bases, J lost 0 bases, and 10 bases lay in between. CDR1 and CDR2 (germline): LNHDA, SQIVND (reference sequence). The CDR3 loop spans 14 amino acids. The CDR3 loop reads CASSLTGLNTEAFF. CDR3 sequence (DNA): TGTGCCAGTAGTTTGACAGGATTGAACACTGAAGCTTTCTTT.

The chain is built from TRBV9 and TRBJ2-7, with 13 bases matching TRBD2. The CDR3 has 16 residues. With V trimmed by 4 bases and J by 5 bases, 9 bases remained unmatched. Germline loops: CDR1 SGDLS, CDR2 YYNGEE. The CDR3 sequence is CASSMRTSGGINEQYF. In nucleotides, the CDR3 is TGTGCCAGCAGCATGAGGACTAGCGGGGGAATTAACGAGCAGTACTTC.

This chain links TRBV15 with TRBJ1-2; D is uncertain. Germline CDR1 is LNHNV and CDR2 is YYDKDF (reference sequence). V was shortened by 0 bases and J by 4 bases, with 12 bases between the two germline ends. The CDR3 is 15 residues long. CDR3 sequence: CATSRDGEGIYGYTF. Here the CDR3 DNA reads TGTGCCACCAGCAGAGATGGAGAGGGAATCTATGGCTACACCTTC.

CDR3: CASSSHRGTIAHSYEQYF. CDR3 nucleotides: TGCGCCAGCAGCTCCCACCGGGGAACCATAGCGCACTCCTACGAGCAGTACTTC. The chain links TRBV5-1 to TRBJ2-7; a weak D match, TRBD2 (5 bases). V lost 3 bases to trimming and J lost 0 bases, with 22 bases between them. The CDR3 has 18 residues. Germline lookup yields CDR1 SGHRS and CDR2 YFSETQ. Supplemented by reference TRBV5-1 and TRBJ2-7, the full variable domain reads KAGVTQTPRYLIKTRGQQVTLSCSPISGHRSVSWYQQTPGQGLQFLFEYFSETQRNKGNFPGRFSGRQFSNSRSEMNVSTLELGDSALYLCASSSHRGTIAHSYEQYFGPGTRLTVT.

The genes are TRBV5-8 and TRBJ1-4; the D gene is possibly TRBD1 (6 bases). V lost 2 bases, J lost 4 bases, and 15 bases lay in between. Germline V CDR1 and CDR2: SGHTS, YDEGEE. CDR3 length: 16 amino acids. The CDR3 reads CASSFAGTNNNEKLFF. CDR3 coding DNA: TGTGCCAGCAGCTTCGCCGGGACAAATAATAATGAAAAACTGTTTTTT.

The V and J genes are TRBV27 and TRBJ1-1; 7 bases are a match to TRBD1. Germline V gene lookup returns CDR1 MNHEY and CDR2 SMNVEV (reference sequence). V was clipped by 6 bases and J by 2 bases; unmatched bases: 3. The CDR3 extends over 13 amino acids. The DNA for the CDR3 is TGTGCCAGCAGAGGGACAGTAAACACTGAAGCTTTCTTT. It specifies CASRGTVNTEAFF.

The V and J genes are TRBV3-1 (or the pseudogene TRBV3-2) and TRBJ2-1, with D perhaps TRBD2 (5 bases). There are 14 residues in the CDR3. Germline CDR1 LGHDT, CDR2 YNNKEL (reference sequence). The V gene lost 2 bases and the J gene lost 3 bases, with 8 bases spanning the gap. The chain's CDR3 is CASSQTRNYNEQFF. DNA for the CDR3: TGTGCCAGCAGCCAAACTAGAAACTACAATGAGCAGTTCTTC.

The count of this clone is one. The rearrangement joins TRBV9 to TRBJ1-6; D uncertain. CDR3 length: 13 residues. Germline loops: CDR1 SGDLS, CDR2 YYNGEE. Trimming cost V 0 bases and J 10 bases, with 8 bases left between them. This CDR3 is CASSVESQSPLHF. The CDR3 DNA reads TGTGCCAGCAGCGTAGAGAGTCAATCACCCCTCCACTTT.